Below are 14 T cell receptor beta chains sequenced from a single sample in a study of cytomegalovirus exposure and HLA in healthy donors. PCR involved 60 Vbeta and 13 Jbeta primers. Data came from immunoSEQ multiplex PCR; TCRdb stores just in-frame clones and leaves some out. The sample lists 70,000 or so clones, roughly 90% occurring once. The sample was PBMCs. Every receptor here comes from a woman aged 25 to 39 in good health and CMV-seronegative.

The chain recombines TRBV1 with TRBJ1-2; the D call of TRBD1 is as the table states it, not checked on the DNA. TRBV1 is given as a pseudogene. The length of the CDR3 is 13 residues. The CDR3 nucleotides are TGCACCAGCAGCCTGGCCAGGGTCTATGGCTACACCTTC. Its protein is CTSSLARVYGYTF.

This chain links TRBV9 with TRBJ2-5; TRBD2 might be the D (6 bases). TRBJ2-7 matches the DNA end more closely, so the J call is doubtful. Germline CDR1 reads SGDLS; CDR2 reads YYNGEE. The CDR3 has 16 amino acids. The CDR3 region has the DNA TGTGCCAGCAGCGCAGACGGGCGTTGGGGCGGGAACGAGCAGTACTTC. Protein sequence: CASSADGRWGGNEQYF.

The chain combines TRBV11-3 with TRBJ1-1; D is possibly TRBD1 (6 bases). This CDR3 comprises 17 residues. V was cut by 5 bases and J by 0 bases, with 19 bases left in between. CDR1 SGHNT and CDR2 YENEEA come from the germline V gene. The CDR3 sequence is CASSTGGPLIMNTEAFF. CDR3 DNA: TGTGCCAGCAGCACGGGGGGCCCCTTGATTATGAACACTGAAGCTTTCTTT.

The genes are TRBV27 and TRBJ2-7; D unclear. The length of the CDR3 is 15 residues. CDR1 MNHEY and CDR2 SMNVEV come from the germline V gene (reference sequence). Trimming removed 0 bases at V and 4 bases at J, with 13 bases between. The CDR3 is CASSLSSGRPYEQYF. CDR3 nucleotides: TGTGCCAGCAGTTTATCCTCTGGCAGGCCTTACGAGCAGTACTTC.

The chain couples TRBV6-1 to TRBJ2-1; 12 nucleotides line up with TRBD2. The CDR3 has 15 amino acids. Germline V gene data show CDR1 as MNHNS and CDR2 as SASEGT. J lost 4 bases, V lost 5 bases, and 3 bases had no gene match. DNA of the CDR3: TGTGCCAGCAGTCGGACTAGCGGGGATTACAATGAGCAGTTCTTC. Translated, it gives CASSRTSGDYNEQFF.

The chain joins TRBV7-2 to TRBJ1-1; 9 bases fit TRBD1. This CDR3 is 17 amino acids long. The germline V gene encodes CDR1 SGHTA and CDR2 FQGNSA. V shed 4 bases, J shed 1 base, and the junction held 10 bases outside the gene matches. CDR3 protein: CASSSRETGGTNTEAFF. Written as DNA, the CDR3 is TGTGCCAGCAGCTCCCGGGAGACAGGGGGTACGAACACTGAAGCTTTCTTT. The full variable domain, with the rest looked up from reference TRBV7-2 and TRBJ1-1, is GAGVSQSPSNKVTEKGKDVELRCDPISGHTALYWYRQSLGQGLEFLIYFQGNSAPDKSGLPSDRFSAERTGGSVSTLTIQRTQQEDSAVYLCASSSRETGGTNTEAFFGQGTRLTVV.

This clone showed up just a few times. The J gene is TRBJ2-7, the V gene TRBV5-5; 9 bases agree with TRBD2. With 4 bases clipped from V and 0 bases from J, the junction kept 8 bases outside the gene matches. CDR1 is SGHKS and CDR2 is YYEKEE in the germline V gene (reference sequence). The CDR3 has 16 amino acids. CDR3 coding DNA: TGTGCCAGCAGCCCAAGTAGCGGGAGTTTCTCCTACGAGCAGTACTTC. It encodes CASSPSSGSFSYEQYF.

Here the CDR3 DNA reads TGTGCCAGCAGCGTAGGGACTAGCGTTGGAGATACGCAGTATTTT. Its protein product is CASSVGTSVGDTQYF. V gene TRBV7-3 combines with J gene TRBJ2-3; 10 nucleotides align to TRBD2. Germline CDR1 reads SGHTA; CDR2 reads FQGTGA. V shed 5 bases, J shed 5 bases, and the junction held 7 bases outside the gene matches. The CDR3 covers 15 residues.

The V and J genes are TRBV29-1 and TRBJ1-1; 10 bases map to TRBD1. V lost 6 bases to trimming and J lost 0 bases; unmatched junction nucleotides: 10. CDR1 and CDR2 (germline): SQVTM, ANQGSEA. The CDR3 spans 16 residues. In DNA form, the CDR3 reads TGCAGCGTCAAACCTCCAGGGACAGGGGTGAACACTGAAGCTTTCTTT. This translates into CSVKPPGTGVNTEAFF.

The chain links TRBV6-5 to TRBJ1-1; TRBD1 might be the D (5 bases). The CDR3 loop spans 14 amino acids. Germline CDR1 MNHEY, CDR2 SVGAGI. Trimming left V 6 bases short and J 1 base short, with 12 bases between. CDR3 protein: CASRETARNTEAFF. As DNA, the CDR3 is TGTGCCAGCAGGGAGACAGCCCGGAACACTGAAGCTTTCTTT.

The chain carries TRBV9 and TRBJ2-6; D might be TRBD1 (7 bases). Germline V gene lookup returns CDR1 SGDLS and CDR2 YYNGEE. The V end lost 3 bases, the J end lost 2 bases, and 12 bases lay between the germline ends. The CDR3 consists of 16 residues. In nucleotides, the CDR3 is TGTGCCAGCAGCGACACCAGGGGGGCTGGGGCCAACGTCCTGACTTTC. It translates to CASSDTRGAGANVLTF.

This clone was seen only a few times. This CDR3 reads CASRKSSGNTIYF. DNA of the CDR3: TGTGCCAGCAGAAAGAGCTCTGGAAACACCATATATTTT. The rearrangement links TRBV28 to TRBJ1-3; the D is unclear. V dropped 6 bases and J dropped 0 bases, with 6 bases sitting between them. Germline lookup yields CDR1 MDHEN and CDR2 SYDVKM. The CDR3 spans 13 residues.

This clone showed up just once. The rearrangement joins TRBV5-4 to TRBJ2-2; tentative D call: TRBD1 (6 bases). Germline V lookup: CDR1 SGHNT, CDR2 YYREEE (reference sequence). This CDR3 has 15 amino acids. V lost 0 bases and J lost 3, with 9 bases in between. CDR3 protein: CASSLAPGDTGELFF. As DNA, the CDR3 is TGTGCCAGCAGCTTGGCTCCAGGGGACACCGGGGAGCTGTTTTTT.

The genes are TRBV28 and TRBJ2-7, with D possibly being TRBD1 (6 bases). V was pared by 6 bases and J by 4 bases, with 16 bases between. The CDR3 has 14 residues. CDR1 and CDR2 from the germline V gene are MDHEN and SYDVKM. In DNA, the CDR3 is TGTGCCAGCAGCAAGACAGGAGAAATTTACGAGCAGTACTTC. It codes for CASSKTGEIYEQYF.